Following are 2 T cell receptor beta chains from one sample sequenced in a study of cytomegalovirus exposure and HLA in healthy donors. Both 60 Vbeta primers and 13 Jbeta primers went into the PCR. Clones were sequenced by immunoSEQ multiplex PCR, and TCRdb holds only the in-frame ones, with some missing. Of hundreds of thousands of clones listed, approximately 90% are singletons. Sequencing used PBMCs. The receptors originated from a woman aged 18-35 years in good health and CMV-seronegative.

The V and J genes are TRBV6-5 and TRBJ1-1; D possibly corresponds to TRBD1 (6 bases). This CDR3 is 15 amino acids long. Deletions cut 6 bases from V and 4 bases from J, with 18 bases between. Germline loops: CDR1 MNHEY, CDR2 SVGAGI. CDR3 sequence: CASSPGVVGGTEAFF. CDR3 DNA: TGTGCCAGCAGCCCCGGGGTGGTAGGGGGCACTGAAGCTTTCTTT.

CDR3 sequence (DNA): TGTTCCGGGGAAAAGGAGGGGACGACCTACGAGCAGTACTTC. Encoded protein: CSGEKEGTTYEQYF. The chain combines TRBV7-9 with TRBJ2-7; D is perhaps TRBD2 (6 bases). Germline loops: CDR1 SEHNR, CDR2 FQNEAQ (reference sequence). The CDR3 contains 14 residues.